This T cell receptor (beta chain) derives from a study of control samples from healthy donors and cancer patients. Assay: immunoSEQ multiplex PCR; the TCRdb copy retains only in-frame clones and omits some. The sample has some 100,000 clones; roughly nine tenths are singletons. The TCR sequence derives from a human donor in good health. The donor label of this sample is uncertain. Sequencing input: blood.

The CDR3 loop reads CAISDPAGIYGYTF. CDR3 nucleotides: TGTGCCATCTCCGACCCGGCAGGGATCTATGGCTACACCTTC. The chain combines TRBV10-3 with TRBJ1-2; tentatively, D is TRBD1 (5 bases). Germline CDR1 reads ENHRY; CDR2 reads SYGVKD. V gave up 8 bases and J gave up 4 bases, with 17 bases separating them. This CDR3 region has 14 residues.